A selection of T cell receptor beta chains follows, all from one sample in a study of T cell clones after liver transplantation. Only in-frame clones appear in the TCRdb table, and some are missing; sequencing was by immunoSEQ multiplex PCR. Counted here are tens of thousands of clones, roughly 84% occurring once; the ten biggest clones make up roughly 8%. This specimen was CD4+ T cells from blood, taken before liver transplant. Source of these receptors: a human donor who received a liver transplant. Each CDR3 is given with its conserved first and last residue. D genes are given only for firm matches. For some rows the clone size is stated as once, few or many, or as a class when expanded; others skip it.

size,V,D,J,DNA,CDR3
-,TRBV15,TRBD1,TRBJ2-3,TGTGCCACCAGCAGATCGACAGGGGGCCCAGATACGCAGTATTTT,CATSRSTGGPDTQYF
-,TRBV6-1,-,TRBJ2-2,TGTGCCAGCAGTGAGGGCTGGGGAGGGAACACCGGGGAGCTGTTTTTT,CASSEGWGGNTGELFF
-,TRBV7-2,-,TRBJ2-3,TGTGCCAGCAGCCCCCAGCCGAGGTTGGGCACAGATACGCAGTATTTT,CASSPQPRLGTDTQYF
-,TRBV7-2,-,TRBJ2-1,TGTGCCACCAAGTCCGGGTACAATGAGCAGTTCTTC,CATKSGYNEQFF
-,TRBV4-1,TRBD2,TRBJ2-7,TGCGCCAGCAGCCGAAGGGGACTAGCGGAGCTCTACGAGCAGTACTTC,CASSRRGLAELYEQYF
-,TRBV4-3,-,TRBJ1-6,TGCGCCAGCAGCCAAGACAATTCACCCCTCCACTTT,CASSQDNSPLHF
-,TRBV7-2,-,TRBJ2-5,TGTGCCAGCAGCTTCTTTTCTGGTAAACAAGAGACCCAGTACTTC,CASSFFSGKQETQYF
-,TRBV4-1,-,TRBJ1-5,TGCGCCAGCAGCCCCTCAGGGCTCGGGCAGCCCCAGCATTTT,CASSPSGLGQPQHF
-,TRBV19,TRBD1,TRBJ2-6,TGTGCCAGTAGTACCTCGACAGGGGCTGGGGCCAACGTCCTGACTTTC,CASSTSTGAGANVLTF
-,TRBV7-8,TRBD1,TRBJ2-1,TGTGCCAGCAGCTCTCGACAGGGGTCTTACAATGAGCAGTTCTTC,CASSSRQGSYNEQFF
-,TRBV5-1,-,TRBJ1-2,TGCGCCAGCAGCTTGGCCGGGATCTATGGCTACACCTTC,CASSLAGIYGYTF
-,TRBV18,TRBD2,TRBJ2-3,TGTGCCAGCTCACCCCCCTTGATGGCGGGGGAACCGGATACGCAGTATTTT,CASSPPLMAGEPDTQYF
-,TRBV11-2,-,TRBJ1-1,TGTGCCAGCAGCAGGGGGACGATCACTGAAGCTTTCTTT,CASSRGTITEAFF
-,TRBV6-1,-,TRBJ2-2,TGTGCCAGCAGTGAGGGACGGGACACCGGGGAGCTGTTTTTT,CASSEGRDTGELFF
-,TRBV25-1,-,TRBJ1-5,TGTGCCAGCAGTCCCCAGGTGGACAGCTATAGCAATCAGCCCCAGCATTTT,CASSPQVDSYSNQPQHF
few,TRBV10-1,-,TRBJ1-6,TGCGCCAGCAGTGCAAACGACAGGCCCCCCTATAATTCACCCCTCCACTTT,CASSANDRPPYNSPLHF
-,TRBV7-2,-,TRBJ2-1,TGTGCCAGCAGCTTAACCCCGGGAGAGGTCGAGCAGTTCTTC,CASSLTPGEVEQFF
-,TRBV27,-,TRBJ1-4,TGTGCCAGCAGAAAACAGGTGGGAAATGAAAAACTGTTTTTT,CASRKQVGNEKLFF
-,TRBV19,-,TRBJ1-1,TGTGCCAGTAGTATCTACAGGGAATCCACTGAAGCTTTCTTT,CASSIYRESTEAFF
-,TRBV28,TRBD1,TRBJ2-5,TGTGCCAGCAGGAGACAGGGGCCTGGAACCCAGTACTTC,CASRRQGPGTQYF
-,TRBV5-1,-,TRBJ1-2,TGCGCCAGCAGCTTGGGTGGGGTGTCGGATGGCTACACCTTC,CASSLGGVSDGYTF
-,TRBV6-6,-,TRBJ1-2,TGTGCCAGCACTAACCCGGGGGATGGCTACACCTTC,CASTNPGDGYTF
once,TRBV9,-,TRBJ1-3,TGTGCCAGCAGCGTAGGGGAGGGGTTAAGAAACACCATATATTTT,CASSVGEGLRNTIYF
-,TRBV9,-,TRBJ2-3,TGTGCCAGCAGCACTCGAAAAGGGCACGGGGATACGCAGTATTTT,CASSTRKGHGDTQYF
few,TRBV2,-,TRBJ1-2,TGTGCCAGCAGTGACAGTCCCACCTATGGCTACACCTTC,CASSDSPTYGYTF
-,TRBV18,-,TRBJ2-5,TGTGCCAGCTCACCAGAGGTGGCCAGGGGATTCGGAGAGACCCAGTACTTC,CASSPEVARGFGETQYF
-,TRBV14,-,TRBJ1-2,TGTGCCAGCAGCCAAGGCGGGTTGGTTAATGGCTACACCTTC,CASSQGGLVNGYTF
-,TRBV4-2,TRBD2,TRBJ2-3,TGTGCCAGCACCCCGGGACTAGCGGGAGTACCAGATACGCAGTATTTT,CASTPGLAGVPDTQYF
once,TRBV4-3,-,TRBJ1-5,TGCGCCAGCAGCCAAGATATAGGGTTCAGCAATCAGCCCCAGCATTTT,CASSQDIGFSNQPQHF
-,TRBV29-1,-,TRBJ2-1,TGCAGCGTTAGGCTGTGGAATGAGCAGTTCTTC,CSVRLWNEQFF
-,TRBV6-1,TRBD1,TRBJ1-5,TGTGCCAGCAGGTTCGACAGGGTAGGGGGTCAGCCCCAGCATTTT,CASRFDRVGGQPQHF
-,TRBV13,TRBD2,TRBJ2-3,TGTGCCAGCAGCTTAGGCGGAGCGGGGGGGCGAGATACGCAGTATTTT,CASSLGGAGGRDTQYF
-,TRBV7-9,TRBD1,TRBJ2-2,TGTGCCAGCAGCTTAGCGCGAGGAGGGACAGGGAGAACCGGGGAGCTGTTTTTT,CASSLARGGTGRTGELFF
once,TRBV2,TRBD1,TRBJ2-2,TGTGCCAGCAGTGATGACAGGGGGGACACCGGGGAGCTGTTTTTT,CASSDDRGDTGELFF
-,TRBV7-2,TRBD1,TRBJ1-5,TGTGCCAGCAGCTTAGATGGGACAGGGTATCAGCCCCAGCATTTT,CASSLDGTGYQPQHF
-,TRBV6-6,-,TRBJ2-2,TGTGCCAGCACTCTCCTCGGGGGCGCGAACACCGGGGAGCTGTTTTTT,CASTLLGGANTGELFF
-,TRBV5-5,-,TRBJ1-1,TGTGCCAGCAGCTCACACGGGAACACTGAAGCTTTCTTT,CASSSHGNTEAFF
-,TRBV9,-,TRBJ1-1,TGTGCCAGCAGCGTTTCGGGGGACACTGAAGCTTTCTTT,CASSVSGDTEAFF
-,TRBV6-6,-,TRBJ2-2,TGTGCCAGCAGTTACATGCTAGCGTTGAACACCGGGGAGCTGTTTTTT,CASSYMLALNTGELFF
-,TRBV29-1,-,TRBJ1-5,TGCAGCGTTGGGGGAGGCAATCAGCCCCAGCATTTT,CSVGGGNQPQHF
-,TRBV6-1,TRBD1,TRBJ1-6,TGTACCAGCCGAAAACAGGGGGCCGTGGGTTCACCCCTCCACTTT,CTSRKQGAVGSPLHF
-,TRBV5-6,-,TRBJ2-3,TGTGCCAGCAGCTTGGGATATACAGGGCTCCCGGGCACAGATACGCAGTATTTT,CASSLGYTGLPGTDTQYF
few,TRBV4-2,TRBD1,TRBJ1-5,TGTGCCAGCAGCCGAGAGACCGGGACAGGGGGTAATCAGCCCCAGCATTTT,CASSRETGTGGNQPQHF
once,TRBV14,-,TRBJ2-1,TGTGCCAGCAGCCGGGAGGTCGGTGAGCAGTTCTTC,CASSREVGEQFF
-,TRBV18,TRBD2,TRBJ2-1,TGTGCCAGCGCTGGACTAGACCTTATGGATGAGCAGTTCTTC,CASAGLDLMDEQFF
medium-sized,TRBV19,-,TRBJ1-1,TGTGCCAGTAGTAGGTCGGGGGACACTGAAGCTTTCTTT,CASSRSGDTEAFF
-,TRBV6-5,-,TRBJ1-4,TGTGCCAGCAGTTACTCGAACACAAACAGAGGTGAAAAACTGTTTTTT,CASSYSNTNRGEKLFF
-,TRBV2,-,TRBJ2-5,TGTGCCAGCAGTAGAAGTCTTAGGGCAGGGGAATTGGAGACCCAGTACTTC,CASSRSLRAGELETQYF
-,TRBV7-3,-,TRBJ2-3,TGTGCCAGCAGCCCGACAGGACCCACAGATACGCAGTATTTT,CASSPTGPTDTQYF
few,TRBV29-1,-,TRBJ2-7,TGCAGCGCGCTCGGCTGGTCAGGTTCCTACGAGCAGTACTTC,CSALGWSGSYEQYF
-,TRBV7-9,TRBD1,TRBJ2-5,TGTGCCAGCAGCCCCTGGACAGGGGGGCCCCAAGAGACCCAGTACTTC,CASSPWTGGPQETQYF
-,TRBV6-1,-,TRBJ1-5,TGTGCCAGCAGTGAATATTGGGGCAGTAATCAGCCCCAGCATTTT,CASSEYWGSNQPQHF
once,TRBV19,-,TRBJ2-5,TGTGCCAGTAGTATAGTCGACCAGGGCGAGACCCAGTACTTC,CASSIVDQGETQYF
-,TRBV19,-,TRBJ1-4,TGTGCCAGCGCCTTCGCCGGACCTAATGAAAAACTGTTTTTT,CASAFAGPNEKLFF
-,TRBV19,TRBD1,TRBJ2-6,TGTGCCAGTAGTAGGACACAGGGGCTTGCTGGGGCCAACGTCCTGACTTTC,CASSRTQGLAGANVLTF
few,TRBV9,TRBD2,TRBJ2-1,TGTGCCAGCAGTTGGGGCGGGAGCTCCTACAATGAGCAGTTCTTC,CASSWGGSSYNEQFF
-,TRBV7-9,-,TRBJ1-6,TGTGCCAGCAGCTCGACAGGAGATTCACCCCTCCACTTT,CASSSTGDSPLHF
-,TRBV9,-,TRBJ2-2,TGTGCCAGCAGCGTAGCTTTGAGGGAAAACACCGGGGAGCTGTTTTTT,CASSVALRENTGELFF